The entry below describes one T cell receptor beta chain. The antigen is not known. Lacking the conserved final phenylalanine or tryptophan, this CDR3 likely reflects a read error. CDR1 is MDHEN, CDR2 SYDVKM, per germline. The trim removed 6 bases at V and 1 base at J, leaving 11 bases unmatched. CDR3 length: 17 residues. Semi-nested PCR with Nested Universal Primer A followed constant-region reverse priming of full-length variable regions. Using its own MiXCR run on the 5' RACE reads, TCRdb lists one record per CDR3 protein. Of about 42,000 distinct CDR3 sequences listed, 25% to 35% were seen once; the top ten hold roughly 4.1%. Memory CD4+ cells were defined as CD4+CD45RO+CD25-. Study observations and caveats: Tumor-infiltrating Treg TCR alpha and beta sequences overlapped most with tumor naive CD4+ T cells, then blood naive.

Sequenced input: tumor-infiltrating memory CD4+ T cells sorted from the breast tumor. Subset given: memory CD4+ T cells, CD4+CD45RO+CD25-. The chain joins TRBV28 to TRBJ2-4; TRBD1 aligns across 8 bases. This sequence was found in a female donor with breast cancer. The CDR3 is CASSLGTGSVAKNIQYS. The DNA of the CDR3 is TGTGCCAGCAGCCTTGGGACAGGTTCGGTTGCCAAAAACATTCAGTACTCC.